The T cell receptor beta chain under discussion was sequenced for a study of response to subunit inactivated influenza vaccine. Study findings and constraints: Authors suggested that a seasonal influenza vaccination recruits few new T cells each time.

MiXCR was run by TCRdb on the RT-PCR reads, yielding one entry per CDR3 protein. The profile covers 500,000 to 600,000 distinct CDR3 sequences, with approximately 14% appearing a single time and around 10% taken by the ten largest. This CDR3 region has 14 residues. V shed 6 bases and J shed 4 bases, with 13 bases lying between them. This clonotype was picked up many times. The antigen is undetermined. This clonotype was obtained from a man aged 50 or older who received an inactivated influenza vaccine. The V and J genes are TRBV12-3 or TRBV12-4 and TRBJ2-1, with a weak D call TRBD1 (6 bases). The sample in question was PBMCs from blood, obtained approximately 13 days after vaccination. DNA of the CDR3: TGTGCCAGCAGGGGCAGGGGCTTGTACAATGAGCAGTTCTTC. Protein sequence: CASRGRGLYNEQFF.